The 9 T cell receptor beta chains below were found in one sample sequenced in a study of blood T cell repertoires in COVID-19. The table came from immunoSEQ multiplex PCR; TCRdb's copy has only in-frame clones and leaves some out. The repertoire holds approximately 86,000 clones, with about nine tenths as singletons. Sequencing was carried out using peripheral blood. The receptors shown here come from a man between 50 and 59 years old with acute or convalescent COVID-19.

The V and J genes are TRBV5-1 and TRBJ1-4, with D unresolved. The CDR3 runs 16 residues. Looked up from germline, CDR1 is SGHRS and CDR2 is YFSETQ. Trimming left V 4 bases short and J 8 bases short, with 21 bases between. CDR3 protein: CASSRSLQARGEKLFF. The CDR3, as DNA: TGCGCCAGCAGCCGCTCGTTGCAAGCCCGAGGAGAAAAACTGTTTTTT.

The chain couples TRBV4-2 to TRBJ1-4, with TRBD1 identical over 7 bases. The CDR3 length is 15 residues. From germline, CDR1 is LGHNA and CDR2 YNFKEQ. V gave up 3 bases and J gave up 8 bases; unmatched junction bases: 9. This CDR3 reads CASSQRGPDQEKLFF. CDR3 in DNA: TGTGCCAGCAGCCAGAGGGGGCCCGACCAGGAAAAACTGTTTTTT.

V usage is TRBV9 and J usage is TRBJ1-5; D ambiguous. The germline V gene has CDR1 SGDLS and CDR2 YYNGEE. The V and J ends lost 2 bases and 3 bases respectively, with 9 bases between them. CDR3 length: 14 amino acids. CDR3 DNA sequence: TGTGCCAGCAGCGTTGGGCAGTTCAATCAGCCCCAGCATTTT. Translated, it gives CASSVGQFNQPQHF.

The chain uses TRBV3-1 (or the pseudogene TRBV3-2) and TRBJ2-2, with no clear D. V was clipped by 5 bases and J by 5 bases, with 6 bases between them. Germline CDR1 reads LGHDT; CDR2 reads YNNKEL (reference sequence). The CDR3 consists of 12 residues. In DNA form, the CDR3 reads TGTGCCAGCAGCTTGCGGACCGGGGAGCTGTTTTTT. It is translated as CASSLRTGELFF.

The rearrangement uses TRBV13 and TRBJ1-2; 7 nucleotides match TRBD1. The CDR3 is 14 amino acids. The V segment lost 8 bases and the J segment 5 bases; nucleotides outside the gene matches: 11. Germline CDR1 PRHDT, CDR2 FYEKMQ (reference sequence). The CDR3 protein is CASRTTGESYGYTF. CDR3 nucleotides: TGTGCCAGCCGTACCACAGGGGAAAGTTATGGCTACACCTTC.

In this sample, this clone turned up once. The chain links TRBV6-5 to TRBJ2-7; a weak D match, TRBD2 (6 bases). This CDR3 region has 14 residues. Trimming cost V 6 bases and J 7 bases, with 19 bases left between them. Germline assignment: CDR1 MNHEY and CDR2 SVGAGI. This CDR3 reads CASRAGTATEEQYF. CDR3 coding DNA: TGTGCCAGCAGGGCCGGGACTGCGACGGAAGAGCAGTACTTC.

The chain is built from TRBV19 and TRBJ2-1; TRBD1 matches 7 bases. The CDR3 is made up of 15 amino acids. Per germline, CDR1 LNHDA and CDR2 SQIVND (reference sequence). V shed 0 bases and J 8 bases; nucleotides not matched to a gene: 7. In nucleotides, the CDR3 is TGTGCCAGTAGTATAGAAGGGGGCGAGACCCATGAGCAGTTCTTC. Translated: CASSIEGGETHEQFF.

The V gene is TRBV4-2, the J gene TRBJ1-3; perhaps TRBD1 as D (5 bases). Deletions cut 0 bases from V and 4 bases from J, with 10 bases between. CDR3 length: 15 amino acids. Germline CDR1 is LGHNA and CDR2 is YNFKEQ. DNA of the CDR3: TGTGCCAGCAGCCAAGAGGGACTGCACGGAAACACCATATATTTT. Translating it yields CASSQEGLHGNTIYF.

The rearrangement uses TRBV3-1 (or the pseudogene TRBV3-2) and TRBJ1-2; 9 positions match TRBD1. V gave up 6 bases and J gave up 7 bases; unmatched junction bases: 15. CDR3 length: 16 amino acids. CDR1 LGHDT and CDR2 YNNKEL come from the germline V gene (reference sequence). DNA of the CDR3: TGTGCCAGCAGTCTGACCGGGACAGGGATAGTGGGTGGCTACACCTTC. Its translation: CASSLTGTGIVGGYTF.